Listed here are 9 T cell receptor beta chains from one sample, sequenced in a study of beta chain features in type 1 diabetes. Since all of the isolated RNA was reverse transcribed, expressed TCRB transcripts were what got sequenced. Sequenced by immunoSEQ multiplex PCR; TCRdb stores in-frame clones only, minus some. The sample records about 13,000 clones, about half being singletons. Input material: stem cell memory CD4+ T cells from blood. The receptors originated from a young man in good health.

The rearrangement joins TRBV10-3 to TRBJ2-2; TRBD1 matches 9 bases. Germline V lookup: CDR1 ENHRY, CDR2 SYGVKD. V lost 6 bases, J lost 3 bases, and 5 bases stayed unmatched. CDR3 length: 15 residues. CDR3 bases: TGTGCCATCAGGACCGGGACAGGGTACACCGGGGAGCTGTTTTTT. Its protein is CAIRTGTGYTGELFF.

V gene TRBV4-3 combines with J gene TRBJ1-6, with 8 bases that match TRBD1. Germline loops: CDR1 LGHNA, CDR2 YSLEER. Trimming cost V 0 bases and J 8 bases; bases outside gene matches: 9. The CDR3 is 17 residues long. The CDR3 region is CASSQDLRTGHDSPLHF. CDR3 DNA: TGCGCCAGCAGCCAAGATCTACGGACAGGGCATGATTCACCCCTCCACTTT.

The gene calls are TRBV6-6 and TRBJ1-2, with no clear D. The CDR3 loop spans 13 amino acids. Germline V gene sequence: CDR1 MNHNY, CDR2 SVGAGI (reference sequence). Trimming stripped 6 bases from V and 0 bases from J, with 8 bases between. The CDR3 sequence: CASRADSNYGYTF. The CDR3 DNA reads TGTGCCAGCAGGGCAGATTCTAACTATGGCTACACCTTC.

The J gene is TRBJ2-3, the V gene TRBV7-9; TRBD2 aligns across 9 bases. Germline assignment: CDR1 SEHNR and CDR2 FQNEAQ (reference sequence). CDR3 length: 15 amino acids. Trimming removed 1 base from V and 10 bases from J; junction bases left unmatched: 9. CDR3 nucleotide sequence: TGTGCCAGCAGCTTAGAAGAGCGGGGGGCCGTGGCGCAGTATTTT. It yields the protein CASSLEERGAVAQYF.

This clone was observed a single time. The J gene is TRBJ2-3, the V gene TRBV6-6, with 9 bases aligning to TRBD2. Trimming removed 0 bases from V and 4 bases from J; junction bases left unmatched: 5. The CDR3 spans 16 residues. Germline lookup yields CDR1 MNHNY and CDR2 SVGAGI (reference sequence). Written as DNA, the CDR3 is TGTGCCAGCAGTTACTCGTCTAGCGGGGTGCCAGATACGCAGTATTTT. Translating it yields CASSYSSSGVPDTQYF.

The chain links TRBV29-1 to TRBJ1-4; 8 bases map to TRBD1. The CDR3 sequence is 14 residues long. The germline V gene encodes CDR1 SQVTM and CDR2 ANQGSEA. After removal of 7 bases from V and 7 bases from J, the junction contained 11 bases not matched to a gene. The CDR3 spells CSAGSTGVTEKLFF. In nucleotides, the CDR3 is TGCAGCGCCGGGTCGACAGGGGTGACTGAAAAACTGTTTTTT.

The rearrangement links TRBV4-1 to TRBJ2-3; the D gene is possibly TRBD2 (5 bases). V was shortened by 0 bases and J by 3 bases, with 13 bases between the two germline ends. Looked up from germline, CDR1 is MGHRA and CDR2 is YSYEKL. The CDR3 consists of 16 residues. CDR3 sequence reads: CASSQDRGPGTDTQYF. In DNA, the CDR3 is TGCGCCAGCAGCCAAGACCGGGGTCCCGGGACAGATACGCAGTATTTT.

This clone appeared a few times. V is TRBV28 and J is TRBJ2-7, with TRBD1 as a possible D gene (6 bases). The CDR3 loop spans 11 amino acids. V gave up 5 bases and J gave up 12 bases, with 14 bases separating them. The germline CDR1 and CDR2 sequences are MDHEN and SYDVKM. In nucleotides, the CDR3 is TGTGCCAGCAGTCAACAGGGTGCGCCGTACTTC. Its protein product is CASSQQGAPYF.

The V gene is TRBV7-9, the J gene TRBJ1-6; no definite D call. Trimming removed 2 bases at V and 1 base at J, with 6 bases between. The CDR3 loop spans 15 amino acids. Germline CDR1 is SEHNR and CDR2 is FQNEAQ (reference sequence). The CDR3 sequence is CASSLQDSYNSPLHF. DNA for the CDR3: TGTGCCAGCAGCTTACAGGATTCCTATAATTCACCCCTCCACTTT.